These T cell receptor beta chains were read from a single sample in a study of blood T cell repertoires in COVID-19. Generated by immunoSEQ multiplex PCR, the TCRdb table keeps only in-frame clones and is missing some. The sample comprises 350,000 to 550,000 clones, roughly nine tenths of which are singletons, and around 1.8% rests with the top ten. The specimen sequenced was PBMCs or T cells enriched from blood (not recorded which). Receptors originate from a woman aged 18-30 years with acute COVID-19. Each CDR3 is given without its conserved first and last residue. A D gene is named only where the DNA matches it firmly.

v_gene,d_gene,CDR3aa
TRBV7-8,NA,ASSSWEDYGYT
TRBV19,NA,ASNQGNQPQH
TRBV27,NA,ASSSRDGSSYEQY
TRBV7-9,NA,ASSIGGENTEAF
TRBV2,TRBD1,ASSETGGTGELF
TRBV30,NA,AWNRVH
TRBV4-1,NA,ASSRWTGPGGEQF
TRBV5-8,NA,ASNSPGVWREQY
TRBV7-2,TRBD2,ASSLVKAGGFNEQF
TRBV6-8,TRBD1,ASRGRDRGNEQF
TRBV7-3,NA,ASSLSPGDTGELF
TRBV19,NA,ASSPSDSYEQY
TRBV30,TRBD2,AWSAGLGRDTQY
TRBV2,TRBD1,ASRAGGGIYGYT
TRBV11-2,TRBD1,ASSLGDRDNEKLF
TRBV28,NA,ASSAEGTEAF
TRBV19,TRBD1,ASKGQDLYGYT
TRBV19,NA,ASSIMMPGRDITRTNYGYT
TRBV19,TRBD1,ASSITQGESYGYT
TRBV10-2,TRBD1,ASRETGGSDEAF
TRBV28,NA,ASRSGTITGELF
TRBV30,NA,AWSPPGILVNEQF
TRBV28,NA,ASRQADGTDTQY
TRBV4-1,NA,ASSQEGVGELF
TRBV24-1,NA,ATSDLRGSNEQF
TRBV6-4,NA,ASTHRDVNTEAF
TRBV6-6,TRBD1,ASSLDRGLFSDEQY
TRBV25-1,NA,ASRPGSKYTEAF
TRBV19,NA,ASSFRDNLYEQY
TRBV11-2,NA,ASTVGRGASYNEQF
TRBV10-3,TRBD2,AISAGLAGVTQY
TRBV7-9,TRBD2,ASSSRLASYNEQF
TRBV30,NA,AWSVGGLGELF
TRBV27,NA,ASSRITVASMDNEQF
TRBV5-4,NA,ASSLGHTEAF
TRBV12-5,NA,ASGFRVNYGYT
TRBV4-1,NA,ASSQVVRTPTYEQY
TRBV30,NA,AWKLYRDTLSYEQY
TRBV6-4,TRBD2,ASSDSSGGVEQF
TRBV7-2,TRBD2,ASSLKRGQETQY
TRBV6-5,NA,ASKGGPYSNQPQH
TRBV5-6,NA,ASSPGLEGNTIY
TRBV5-1,NA,ASSLAQLYNEQF
TRBV12-3/TRBV12-4,NA,ATKDRSSYGYT
TRBV10-2,TRBD1,ASSPRQGRNQPQH